What follows are 5 T cell receptor beta chains derived from one specimen sequenced in a study of immune characteristics of hereditary and idiopathic chronic pancreatitis. TCRdb's table, derived via immunoSEQ multiplex PCR, lists solely in-frame clones and lacks some. The sample holds roughly 13,000 clones, roughly 80% seen once. Chronic pancreatitis tissue was collected during total pancreatectomy with islet autotransplantation. Sequenced input: pancreas tissue with hereditary chronic pancreatitis. These receptors came from a human donor with chronic pancreatitis.

The rearrangement uses TRBV7-9 and TRBJ1-1, with D uncertain. V lost 1 base and J lost 1, with 7 bases in between. The V gene's germline CDR1 is SEHNR and CDR2 FQNEAQ (reference sequence). The CDR3 is 14 residues long. CDR3 region: CASSLGQENTEAFF. The CDR3 region has the DNA TGTGCCAGCAGCTTAGGCCAGGAGAACACTGAAGCTTTCTTT.

The rearrangement links TRBV12-3 or TRBV12-4 to TRBJ1-5; D is undetermined. Trimming pared 2 bases from V and 5 bases from J, leaving 4 bases between. The CDR3 length is 12 residues. The CDR3, as DNA: TGTGCCAGCAGTTTAAGTGATCAGCCCCAGCATTTT. Translation: CASSLSDQPQHF.

This clone ranks as medium-sized. This chain joins TRBV7-3 and TRBJ1-5; D possibly corresponds to TRBD1 (5 bases). CDR1 SGHTA and CDR2 FQGTGA come from the germline V gene. This CDR3 spans 17 amino acids. Trimming cost V 3 bases and J 1 base, with 16 bases left between them. CDR3 sequence reads: CASSFLEGPTSNQPQHF. For the CDR3, the DNA is TGTGCCAGCAGCTTCCTTGAGGGGCCCACAAGCAATCAGCCCCAGCATTTT.

The gene calls are TRBV28 and TRBJ2-2, with TRBD2 matching 8 bases. J was trimmed by 5 bases and V by 3 bases; bases with no gene match: 5. The CDR3 is made up of 15 amino acids. Germline CDR1 MDHEN, CDR2 SYDVKM. The CDR3 loop is CASSLRLARTGELFF. The DNA for the CDR3 is TGTGCCAGCAGTTTGCGACTAGCGCGGACCGGGGAGCTGTTTTTT.

CDR3 amino acids: CASSLGTVSNQPQHF. The CDR3 DNA sequence: TGTGCCAGCAGTTTAGGGACGGTCAGCAATCAGCCCCAGCATTTT. This rearrangement joins TRBV28 to TRBJ1-5, with D possibly TRBD1 on 5 matching bases. CDR1 is MDHEN and CDR2 is SYDVKM in the germline V gene. V lost 2 bases and J 1 base, leaving 9 bases between the germline ends. This CDR3 has 15 residues.